This TCR beta chain came from a study of blood T cell repertoires in COVID-19. Turning to the study itself: The United States, Italy and Spain provided the acute and convalescent COVID-19 samples. PBMCs, B-cell-depleted T cells, or T cells provided the cDNA or gDNA that made up the material.

In the source study's methods: The authors estimated nucleated cell counts from reference gene primer amplification. This table comes from immunoSEQ multiplex PCR, and its TCRdb copy is limited to in-frame clones, with some not included. That table is the source of V, J and clone size, and D and trimming were worked out from the DNA. The table lists roughly 280,000 clones, about nine tenths of them singletons. The CDR3 is made up of 12 amino acids. The germline gives CDR1 SQVTM, CDR2 ANQGSEA. V gave up 6 bases and J gave up 10 bases; unmatched junction bases: 8. Sequencing was performed on peripheral blood. The chain has TRBV29-1 and TRBJ1-4; 7 bases are a match to TRBD1. The TCR originated in a man aged 40-55 years with active or convalescent COVID-19. CDR3 protein: CSVGQTPGKLFF. The CDR3 DNA reads TGCAGCGTGGGACAGACCCCTGGAAAACTGTTTTTT. The complete variable domain, with remaining parts taken from reference TRBV29-1 and TRBJ1-4, reads SAVISQKPSRDICQRGTSLTIQCQVDSQVTMMFWYRQQPGQSLTLIATANQGSEATYESGFVIDKFPISRPNLTFSTLTVSNMSPEDSSIYLCSVGQTPGKLFFGSGTQLSVL.